The 29 T cell receptor beta chains presented below share a single source sample, sequenced in a study of T-cell memory formation after mild COVID-19. TCRdb re-derived calls from the 5' RACE reads in MiXCR, one entry per CDR3 protein. The sample comprises 250,000 to 350,000 distinct CDR3 sequences, around 15% of which are singletons, and 22% rests with the top ten. Sequencing input: PBMCs or a T cell subset sorted from them (not recorded which). These receptors were taken from a man between 18 and 29 years old who had mild COVID-19 (a few samples of this study predate the infection). Cell type and time point are not known.

The chain links TRBV7-3 to TRBJ2-3, with no clear D. CDR3 length equals 13 residues. Germline assignment: CDR1 SGHTA and CDR2 FQGTGA. Trimming left V 4 bases short and J 4 bases short, with 9 bases between. The CDR3 loop reads CASSSRRPDTQYF. The DNA for the CDR3 is TGTGCCAGCAGCTCCCGGCGGCCAGATACGCAGTATTTT.

There are a few counts of this clonotype. The chain carries TRBV4-1 and TRBJ1-6; maybe TRBD1 (6 bases). V was clipped by 0 bases and J by 7 bases, with 13 bases between them. The CDR3 consists of 16 residues. Looked up from germline, CDR1 is MGHRA and CDR2 is YSYEKL. The chain's CDR3 is CASSQDLAGANSPLHF. CDR3 coding DNA: TGCGCCAGCAGCCAAGATCTGGCAGGGGCAAATTCACCCCTCCACTTT.

This clonotype was observed a handful of times. The J gene is TRBJ2-3, the V gene TRBV5-5; 9 positions match TRBD1. The CDR3 extends over 14 amino acids. Trimming at V came to 7 bases and at J to 5 bases, leaving 8 bases not matched to a gene. Germline assignment: CDR1 SGHKS and CDR2 YYEKEE (reference sequence). CDR3 sequence reads: CASVSGTGQDTQYF. The DNA of the CDR3 is TGTGCCAGCGTCTCCGGGACAGGGCAAGATACGCAGTATTTT.

The chain links TRBV7-2 to TRBJ1-5, with D perhaps TRBD1 (6 bases). Trimming took 1 base from V and 4 from J, leaving 11 bases between them. This CDR3 has 15 amino acids. From germline, CDR1 is SGHTA and CDR2 FQGNSA. This CDR3 is CASSLGGGINQPQHF. The CDR3 DNA is TGTGCCAGCAGCTTAGGCGGGGGCATTAATCAGCCCCAGCATTTT.

This clonotype was found many times. The chain's CDR3 is CASSPSNRAESGYTF. The CDR3 DNA follows: TGCGCCAGCAGCCCCTCCAACAGGGCAGAAAGTGGCTACACCTTC. The chain combines TRBV5-1 with TRBJ1-2, with D possibly being TRBD1 (6 bases). V shed 4 bases and J shed 7 bases, with 20 bases lying between them. Germline CDR1 reads SGHRS; CDR2 reads YFSETQ. This CDR3 spans 15 amino acids.

This clonotype was seen only a few times. This chain connects TRBV27 to TRBJ2-3; 12 positions match TRBD1. The CDR3 covers 14 residues. Germline-derived CDR1 and CDR2 are MNHEY and SMNVEV (reference sequence). V lost 6 bases, J lost 8 bases, and 6 bases stayed unmatched. CDR3 in DNA: TGTGCCAGCAGCCCCGGGACAGGGGGCATTACGCAGTATTTT. This sequence encodes CASSPGTGGITQYF.

In its sample, this clonotype was seen many times. The gene calls are TRBV5-1 and TRBJ1-2; D call uncertain. CDR1 is SGHRS, CDR2 YFSETQ, per germline. This CDR3 has 13 amino acids. Trimming cost V 5 bases and J 0 bases, with 8 bases left between them. The chain's CDR3 is CASRTDANYGYTF. The DNA for the CDR3 is TGCGCCAGCAGAACGGACGCTAACTATGGCTACACCTTC. Full variable domain (remainder filled in from reference TRBV5-1 and TRBJ1-2): KAGVTQTPRYLIKTRGQQVTLSCSPISGHRSVSWYQQTPGQGLQFLFEYFSETQRNKGNFPGRFSGRQFSNSRSEMNVSTLELGDSALYLCASRTDANYGYTFGSGTRLTVV.

The rearrangement uses TRBV11-2 and TRBJ1-3; D is uncertain. Germline CDR1 is SGHAT and CDR2 is FQNNGV. The V and J ends lost 5 bases and 4 bases respectively, with 21 bases between them. This CDR3 has 17 amino acids. DNA of the CDR3: TGTGCCAGCAGCATTAGCGGCGACGGCTCGCGCGGAAACACCATATATTTT. Protein sequence: CASSISGDGSRGNTIYF.

Ten or more counts support this clonotype. V is TRBV7-6 and J is TRBJ2-5, with unresolved D. The germline CDR1 and CDR2 sequences are SGHVS and FNYEAQ. The ends were cut back, 7 bases at V and 2 bases at J, with 11 bases in the middle. CDR3 size: 13 residues. The CDR3 loop is CASNPGTQETQYF. DNA for the CDR3: TGTGCCAGCAACCCGGGCACACAAGAGACCCAGTACTTC.

The sample holds a few counts of this clonotype. The V gene is TRBV20-1, the J gene TRBJ2-5, with 7 bases matching TRBD1. Germline V gene data show CDR1 as DFQATT and CDR2 as SNEGSKA (reference sequence). CDR3 length: 14 amino acids. V shed 5 bases and J 3 bases; nucleotides not matched to a gene: 9. CDR3 coding DNA: TGCAGTGCTTCTTCCCGAGGGGGCAAAGAGACCCAGTACTTC. Amino acids: CSASSRGGKETQYF.

This clonotype came up a few times. The chain couples TRBV7-9 to TRBJ1-2; D is undetermined. Trimming removed 5 bases at V and 8 bases at J, with 18 bases between. Germline CDR1 is SEHNR and CDR2 is FQNEAQ (reference sequence). CDR3 length: 14 residues. The CDR3 bases are TGTGCCAGCAGCCCGAGGTGGCACCTGGGCGGCTACACCTTC. It codes for CASSPRWHLGGYTF. Supplemented by reference TRBV7-9 and TRBJ1-2, the full variable domain reads DTGVSQNPRHKITKRGQNVTFRCDPISEHNRLYWYRQTLGQGPEFLTYFQNEAQLEKSRLLSDRFSAERPKGSFSTLEIQRTEQGDSAMYLCASSPRWHLGGYTFGSGTRLTVV.

This clonotype was seen many times. This sequence joins TRBV7-9 and TRBJ2-1; possible D gene TRBD1, 5 bases. The germline V gene encodes CDR1 SEHNR and CDR2 FQNEAQ (reference sequence). Trimming removed 2 bases at V and 7 bases at J, with 15 bases between. This CDR3 has 15 residues. The CDR3 DNA reads TGTGCCAGCAGCTTACCGGCAGGGAAGGGGAATGAGCAGTTCTTC. Encoded protein: CASSLPAGKGNEQFF. Filled out from reference TRBV7-9 and TRBJ2-1, the complete variable domain reads DTGVSQNPRHKITKRGQNVTFRCDPISEHNRLYWYRQTLGQGPEFLTYFQNEAQLEKSRLLSDRFSAERPKGSFSTLEIQRTEQGDSAMYLCASSLPAGKGNEQFFGPGTRLTVL.

The chain links TRBV20-1 to TRBJ2-3; tentative D call: TRBD2 (6 bases). This CDR3 has 14 amino acids. Germline CDR1 is DFQATT and CDR2 is SNEGSKA (reference sequence). V lost 3 bases to trimming and J lost 0 bases, with 10 bases between them. As DNA, the CDR3 is TGCAGTGCTAGCTCACGGGGGAGCACAGATACGCAGTATTTT. It encodes CSASSRGSTDTQYF.

This clonotype was counted ten times or more. The chain recombines TRBV6-1 with TRBJ2-1, with TRBD1 matching over 12 bases. The CDR3 loop spans 15 amino acids. V lost 3 bases, J lost 9 bases, and 6 bases stayed unmatched. Per the germline V gene, CDR1 is MNHNS and CDR2 is SASEGT. In DNA form, the CDR3 reads TGTGCCAGCAGTGACCCGGGACAGGGGGCGATTGAGCAGTTCTTC. It translates to CASSDPGQGAIEQFF.

J is TRBJ1-2 and V is TRBV20-1, with unresolved D. CDR1 DFQATT and CDR2 SNEGSKA come from the germline V gene (reference sequence). This CDR3 contains 14 residues. The ends were cut back, 7 bases at V and 6 bases at J, with 21 bases in the middle. The CDR3: CSVSPSPFPNGYTF. The CDR3, as DNA: TGCAGTGTTTCCCCAAGCCCTTTTCCTAATGGCTACACCTTC.

The DNA of the CDR3 is TGTGCCAGCAGCCGTGACAGGGCATCAACCTACGAGCAGTACTTC. This sequence encodes CASSRDRASTYEQYF. The V gene is TRBV7-9, the J gene TRBJ2-7; the match to TRBD1 covers 7 bases. Losses at the gene ends were 5 bases for V and 2 bases for J; bases not matched to a gene: 9. Germline CDR1 and CDR2: SEHNR and FQNEAQ (reference sequence). The CDR3 consists of 15 residues.

This clonotype came up a few times. The chain employs TRBV5-8 and TRBJ1-4; D is unresolved. The germline V gene encodes CDR1 SGHTS and CDR2 YDEGEE. The CDR3 contains 17 residues. V lost 1 base, J lost 0 bases, and 13 bases lay in between. Written as DNA, the CDR3 is TGTGCCAGCAGCTTGATTCGGTCGGCTTCAACTAATGAAAAACTGTTTTTT. This encodes CASSLIRSASTNEKLFF.

This clonotype showed up just a few times. This sequence joins TRBV20-1 and TRBJ2-5, with D possibly being TRBD2 (5 bases). The V gene's germline CDR1 is DFQATT and CDR2 SNEGSKA (reference sequence). The V gene lost 3 bases and the J gene lost 7 bases, with 9 bases spanning the gap. The CDR3 extends over 11 amino acids. The CDR3 loop is CSASTRGTQYF. DNA for the CDR3: TGCAGTGCTAGTACTCGGGGGACCCAGTACTTC.

The CDR3 is CASSLGWGNTIYF. The CDR3 coding sequence is TGTGCCAGCAGCTTAGGTTGGGGAAACACCATATATTTT. The chain couples TRBV7-2 to TRBJ1-3; no reliable D call. Trimming removed 1 base at V and 4 bases at J, with 5 bases between. CDR1 is SGHTA, CDR2 FQGNSA, per germline. This CDR3 contains 13 residues.

V gene TRBV12-3 or TRBV12-4 combines with J gene TRBJ1-3; TRBD1 matches at 10 bases. V gave up 7 bases and J gave up 2 bases; unmatched junction bases: 5. The CDR3 runs to 15 residues. The CDR3: CASTGQGVPGNTIYF. CDR3 bases: TGTGCCAGCACCGGACAGGGGGTTCCTGGAAACACCATATATTTT.

This clonotype was recorded a few times. The chain recombines TRBV6-2 or TRBV6-3 with TRBJ1-5; 7 bases are a match to TRBD1. There are 15 residues in the CDR3. Germline CDR1 and CDR2: MNHEY and SVGEGT. Unmatched junction bases numbered 3, after V lost 2 bases and J lost 2 bases. For the CDR3, the DNA is TGTGCCAGCAGTTACCTTACAGGGGGCAATCAGCCCCAGCATTTT. It codes for CASSYLTGGNQPQHF.

The chain couples TRBV12-3 or TRBV12-4 to TRBJ2-7, with TRBD2 identical over 10 bases. J lost 6 bases, V lost 3 bases, and 8 bases had no gene match. The CDR3 is 15 residues long. The CDR3 sequence is CASSLRSGGPGEQYF. Written as DNA, the CDR3 is TGTGCCAGCAGTTTGCGTAGCGGGGGGCCCGGCGAGCAGTACTTC.

This clonotype came up many times. This chain links TRBV5-6 with TRBJ2-4, with unresolved D. V lost 0 bases to trimming and J lost 0 bases, with 10 bases between them. From germline, CDR1 is SGHDT and CDR2 YYEEEE. CDR3 length equals 16 residues. In DNA, the CDR3 is TGTGCCAGCAGCTTGGCGTCAGAAATAGCCAAAAACATTCAGTACTTC. It codes for CASSLASEIAKNIQYF. Full variable domain (remainder filled in from reference TRBV5-6 and TRBJ2-4): DAGVTQSPTHLIKTRGQQVTLRCSPKSGHDTVSWYQQALGQGPQFIFQYYEEEERQRGNFPDRFSGHQFPNYSSELNVNALLLGDSALYLCASSLASEIAKNIQYFGAGTRLSVL.

This rearrangement joins TRBV3-1 to TRBJ2-7; D remains unclear. CDR1 and CDR2 (germline): LGHDT, YNNKEL (reference sequence). CDR3 size: 15 residues. V lost 7 bases to trimming and J lost 1 base, with 17 bases between them. The CDR3 is CASTPGQKPSYEQYF. In nucleotides, the CDR3 is TGTGCCAGCACCCCCGGGCAGAAACCTTCCTACGAGCAGTACTTC.

This clonotype was counted at least ten times. The chain combines TRBV6-1 with TRBJ1-1; D is possibly TRBD1 (5 bases). The CDR3 has 12 amino acids. Germline V gives CDR1 MNHNS, CDR2 SASEGT. V lost 3 bases, J lost 7 bases, and 9 bases lay in between. Here the CDR3 reads CASSDWTREAFF. The CDR3, as DNA: TGTGCCAGCAGTGATTGGACACGTGAAGCTTTCTTT.

CDR3 region: CASSFRRGTYTDTQYF. DNA of the CDR3: TGCGCCAGCAGCTTCCGGCGGGGGACTTACACAGATACGCAGTATTTT. This sequence joins TRBV5-1 and TRBJ2-3; 7 nucleotides align to TRBD2. V trimming: 2 bases; J trimming: 2 bases; junction bases outside the gene matches: 8. CDR1 is SGHRS, CDR2 YFSETQ, per germline. The CDR3 has 16 amino acids.

This clonotype has just one count. In DNA form, the CDR3 reads TGTGCCAGCAGCTTAGGGGCGGTCGAGACTAACATGGAGACCCAGTACTTC. Encoded protein: CASSLGAVETNMETQYF. This sequence joins TRBV7-6 and TRBJ2-5; D is possibly TRBD2 (5 bases). CDR3 length equals 17 residues. The germline V gene has CDR1 SGHVS and CDR2 FNYEAQ. The ends were cut back, 1 base at V and 5 bases at J, with 20 bases in the middle.

This chain links TRBV7-9 with TRBJ1-1, with D possibly matching TRBD1 (6 bases). CDR3 length: 12 residues. Per germline, CDR1 SEHNR and CDR2 FQNEAQ (reference sequence). V lost 4 bases and J lost 7, with 10 bases in between. The CDR3 sequence is CASSWEGGEAFF. The CDR3 nucleotides are TGTGCCAGCAGCTGGGAGGGGGGTGAAGCTTTCTTT.

DNA for the CDR3: TGCGCCAGCACCCCGATAGGGGGGGTCACAGATACGCAGTATTTT. It is translated as CASTPIGGVTDTQYF. The gene calls are TRBV5-1 and TRBJ2-3; tentatively, D is TRBD2 (7 bases). Germline CDR1 is SGHRS and CDR2 is YFSETQ. The V end was cut by 6 bases, the J end by 2 bases, with 16 bases between. This CDR3 has 15 residues.